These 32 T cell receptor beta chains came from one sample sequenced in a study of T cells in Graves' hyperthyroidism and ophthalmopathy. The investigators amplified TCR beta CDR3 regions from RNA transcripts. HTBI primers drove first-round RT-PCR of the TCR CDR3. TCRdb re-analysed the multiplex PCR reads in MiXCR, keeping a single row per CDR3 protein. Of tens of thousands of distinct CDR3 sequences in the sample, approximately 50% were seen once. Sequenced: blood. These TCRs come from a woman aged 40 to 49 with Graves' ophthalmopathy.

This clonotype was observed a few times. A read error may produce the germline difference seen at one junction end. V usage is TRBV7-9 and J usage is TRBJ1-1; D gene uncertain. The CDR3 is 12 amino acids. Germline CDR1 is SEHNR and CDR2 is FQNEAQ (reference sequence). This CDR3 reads CASSLGATGAFF. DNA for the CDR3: TGTGCCAGTAGCTTAGGCGCGACTGGAGCTTTCTTT.

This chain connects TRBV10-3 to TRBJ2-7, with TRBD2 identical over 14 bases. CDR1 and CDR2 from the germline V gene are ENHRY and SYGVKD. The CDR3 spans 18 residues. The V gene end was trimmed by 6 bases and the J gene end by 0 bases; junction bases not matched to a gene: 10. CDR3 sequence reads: CAISAGTSGGQLSYEQYF. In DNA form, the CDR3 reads TGTGCCATCAGCGCCGGGACTAGCGGGGGACAACTCTCCTACGAGCAGTACTTC.

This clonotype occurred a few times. Here the CDR3 reads CASSLSGGTGETQYF. The CDR3 DNA is TGTGCCAGCAGTTTATCGGGGGGTACCGGGGAGACCCAGTACTTC. This chain joins TRBV12-3 or TRBV12-4 and TRBJ2-5; 7 bases agree with TRBD2. The CDR3 loop spans 15 amino acids. Trimming took 2 bases from V and 5 from J; bases not matched to a gene: 8.

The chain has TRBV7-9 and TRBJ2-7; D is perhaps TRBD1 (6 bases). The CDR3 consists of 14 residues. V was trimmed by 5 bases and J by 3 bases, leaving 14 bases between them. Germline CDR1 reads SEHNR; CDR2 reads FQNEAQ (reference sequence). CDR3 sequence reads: CASSQSGQFYEQYF. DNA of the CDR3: TGTGCCAGCAGCCAAAGCGGACAGTTCTACGAGCAGTACTTC.

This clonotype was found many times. CDR3 protein: CASSIGLVGYNEQFF. CDR3 bases: TGTGCCAGTAGTATAGGGTTGGTAGGCTACAATGAGCAGTTCTTC. This chain connects TRBV19 to TRBJ2-1; D is unclear. The CDR3 is 15 amino acids. The germline V gene encodes CDR1 LNHDA and CDR2 SQIVND (reference sequence). Trimming left V 1 base short and J 3 bases short, with 10 bases between.

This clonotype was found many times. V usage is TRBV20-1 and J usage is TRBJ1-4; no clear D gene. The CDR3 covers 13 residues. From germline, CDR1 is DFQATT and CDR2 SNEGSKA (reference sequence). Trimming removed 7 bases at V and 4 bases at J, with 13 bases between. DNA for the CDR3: TGCAGTGTTCCCGACCGGTTTAATGAAAAACTGTTTTTT. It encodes CSVPDRFNEKLFF.

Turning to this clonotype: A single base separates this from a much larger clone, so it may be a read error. The CDR3 sequence is CASSQVVGTRRDVNEQCF. The CDR3, as DNA: TGCGCCAGCAGCCAAGTTGTAGGGACCCGTCGGGACGTCAATGAGCAGTGCTTC. The chain joins TRBV4-3 to TRBJ2-1; D assignment may be TRBD1 or TRBD2 (5 bases each). This CDR3 comprises 18 residues. CDR1 and CDR2 from the germline V gene are LGHNA and YSLEER.

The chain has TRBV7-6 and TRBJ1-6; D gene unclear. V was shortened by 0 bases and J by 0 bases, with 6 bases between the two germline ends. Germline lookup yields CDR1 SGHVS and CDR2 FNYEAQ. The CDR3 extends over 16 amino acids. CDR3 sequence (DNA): TGTGCCAGCAGCTTAGCATTAGGCTCCTATAATTCACCCCTCCACTTT. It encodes CASSLALGSYNSPLHF.

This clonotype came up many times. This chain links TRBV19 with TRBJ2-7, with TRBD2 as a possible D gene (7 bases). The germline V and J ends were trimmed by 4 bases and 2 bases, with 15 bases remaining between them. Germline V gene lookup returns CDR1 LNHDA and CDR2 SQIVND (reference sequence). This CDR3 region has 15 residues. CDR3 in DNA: TGTGCCAGTAGTACCCCCCTAGGGGGGGCCTACGAGCAGTACTTC. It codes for CASSTPLGGAYEQYF. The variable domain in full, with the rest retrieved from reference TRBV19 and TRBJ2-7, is DGGITQSPKYLFRKEGQNVTLSCEQNLNHDAMYWYRQDPGQGLRLIYYSQIVNDFQKGDIAEGYSVSREKKESFPLTVTSAQKNPTAFYLCASSTPLGGAYEQYFGPGTRLTVT.

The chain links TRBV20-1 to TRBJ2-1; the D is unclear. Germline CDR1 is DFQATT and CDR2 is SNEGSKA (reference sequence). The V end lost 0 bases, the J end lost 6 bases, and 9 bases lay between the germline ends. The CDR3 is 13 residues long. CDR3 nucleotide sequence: TGCAGTGCTAGAGACCGTTACGGCAATGAGCAGTTCTTC. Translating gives CSARDRYGNEQFF.

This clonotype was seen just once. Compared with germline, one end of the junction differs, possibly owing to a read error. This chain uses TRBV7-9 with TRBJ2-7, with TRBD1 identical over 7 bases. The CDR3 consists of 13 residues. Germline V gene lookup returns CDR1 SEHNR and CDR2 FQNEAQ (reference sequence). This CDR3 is CASSLGTGDEQYF. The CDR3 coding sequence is TGCGCCAGCAGCTTGGGAACAGGGGATGAGCAGTACTTC.

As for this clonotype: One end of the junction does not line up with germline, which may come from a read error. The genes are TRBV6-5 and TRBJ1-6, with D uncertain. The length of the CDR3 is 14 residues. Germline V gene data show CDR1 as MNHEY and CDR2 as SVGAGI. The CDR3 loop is CASSYEGNYLPLHF. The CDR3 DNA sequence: TGTGCCAGCAGTTACGAGGGAAACTATTTACCCCTCCATTTT.

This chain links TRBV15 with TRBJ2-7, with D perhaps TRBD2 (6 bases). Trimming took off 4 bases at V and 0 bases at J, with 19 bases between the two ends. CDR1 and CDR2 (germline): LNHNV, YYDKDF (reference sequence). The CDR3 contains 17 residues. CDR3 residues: CATSTGGAPPCSYEQYF. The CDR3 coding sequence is TGTGCCACCAGCACCGGGGGTGCACCTCCGTGCTCCTACGAGCAGTACTTC.

The CDR3 region has the DNA TGTGCCACCAGAAAGGGACGAGGGAACACTGAAGCTTTCTTT. Protein product: CATRKGRGNTEAFF. V and J are TRBV24-1 and TRBJ1-1, with TRBD1 as a possible D gene (5 bases). Germline values: CDR1 KGHDR, CDR2 SFDVKD. V gave up 7 bases and J gave up 1 base, with 12 bases separating them. The length of the CDR3 is 14 residues.

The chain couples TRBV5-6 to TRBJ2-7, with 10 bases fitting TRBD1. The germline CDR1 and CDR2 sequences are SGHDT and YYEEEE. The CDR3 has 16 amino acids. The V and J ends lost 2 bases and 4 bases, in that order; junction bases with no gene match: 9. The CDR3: CASSLEGTGVFYEQYF. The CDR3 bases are TGTGCCAGCAGCTTAGAAGGGACAGGGGTCTTTTACGAGCAGTACTTC.

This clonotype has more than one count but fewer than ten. Here the CDR3 reads CAWSGGSSYGYTF. DNA of the CDR3: TGTGCCTGGAGTGGGGGCAGCTCCTATGGCTACACCTTC. The chain combines TRBV30 with TRBJ1-2; a possible D gene is TRBD1 (5 bases). Germline assignment: CDR1 GTSNPN and CDR2 SVGIG (reference sequence). V lost 1 base and J lost 4, with 10 bases in between. This CDR3 spans 13 amino acids.

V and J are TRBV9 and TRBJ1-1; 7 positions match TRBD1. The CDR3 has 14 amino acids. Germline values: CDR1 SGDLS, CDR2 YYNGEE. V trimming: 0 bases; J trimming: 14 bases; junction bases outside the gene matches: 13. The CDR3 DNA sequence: TGTGCCAGCAGCGTAGGAGGGGGCGGCACTGAACCCTTCTTT. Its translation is CASSVGGGGTEPFF. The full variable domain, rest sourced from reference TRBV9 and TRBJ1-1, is DSGVTQTPKHLITATGQRVTLRCSPRSGDLSVYWYQQSLDQGLQFLIQYYNGEERAKGNILERFSAQQFPDLHSELNLSSLELGDSALYFCASSVGGGGTEPFFGQGTRLTVV.

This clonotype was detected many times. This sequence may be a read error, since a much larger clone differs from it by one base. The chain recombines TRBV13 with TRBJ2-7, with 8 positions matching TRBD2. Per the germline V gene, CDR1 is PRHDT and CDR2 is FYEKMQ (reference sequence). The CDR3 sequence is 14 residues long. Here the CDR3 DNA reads TGTGTCAGCAGACCGGCGGGAGGCTCCTACGAGCAGTACTTC. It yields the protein CVSRPAGGSYEQYF.

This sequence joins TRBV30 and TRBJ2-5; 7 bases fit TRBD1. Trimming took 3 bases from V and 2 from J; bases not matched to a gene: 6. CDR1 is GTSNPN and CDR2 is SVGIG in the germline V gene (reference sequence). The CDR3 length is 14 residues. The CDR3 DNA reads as TGTGCCTGGAGCAAACAGGGGTGGCAAGAGACCCAGTACTTC. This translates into CAWSKQGWQETQYF.

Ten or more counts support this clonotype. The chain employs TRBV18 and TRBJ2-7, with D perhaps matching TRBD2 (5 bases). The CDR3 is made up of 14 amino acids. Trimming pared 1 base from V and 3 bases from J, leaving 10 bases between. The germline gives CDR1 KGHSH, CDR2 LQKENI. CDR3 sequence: CASSPQGLLYEQYF. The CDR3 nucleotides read TGTGCCAGCTCACCACAAGGACTTCTCTACGAGCAGTACTTC.

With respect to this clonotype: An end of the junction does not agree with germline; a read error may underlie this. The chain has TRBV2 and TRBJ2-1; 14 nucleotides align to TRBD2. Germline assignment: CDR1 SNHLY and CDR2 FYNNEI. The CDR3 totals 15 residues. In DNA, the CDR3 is TGTGCCAGCAGGACTAGCGGGGGGGTTCTGGATGAGCAGCTCTTC. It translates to CASRTSGGVLDEQLF.

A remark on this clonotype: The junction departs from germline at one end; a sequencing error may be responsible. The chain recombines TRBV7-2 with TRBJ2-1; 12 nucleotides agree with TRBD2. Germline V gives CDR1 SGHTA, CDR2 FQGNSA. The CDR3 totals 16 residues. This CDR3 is CASSLRTSGESYEQFF. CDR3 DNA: TGCGCCAGCAGCCTTAGGACTAGCGGGGAGTCCTACGAGCAGTTCTTC. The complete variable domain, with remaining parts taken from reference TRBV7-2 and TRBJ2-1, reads GAGVSQSPSNKVTEKGKDVELRCDPISGHTALYWYRQSLGQGLEFLIYFQGNSAPDKSGLPSDRFSAERTGGSVSTLTIQRTQQEDSAVYLCASSLRTSGESYEQFFGPGTRLTVL.

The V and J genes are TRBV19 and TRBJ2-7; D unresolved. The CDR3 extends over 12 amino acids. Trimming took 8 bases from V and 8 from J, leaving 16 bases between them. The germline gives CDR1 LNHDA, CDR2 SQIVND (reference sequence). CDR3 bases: TGTGCCAGTTCTGGGGTGGCCAAACAGCAGTACTTC. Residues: CASSGVAKQQYF.

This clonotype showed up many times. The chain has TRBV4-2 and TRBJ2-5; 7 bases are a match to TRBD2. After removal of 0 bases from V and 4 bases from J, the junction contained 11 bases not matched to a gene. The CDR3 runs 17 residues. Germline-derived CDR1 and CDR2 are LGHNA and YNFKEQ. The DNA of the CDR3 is TGTGCCAGCAGCCAAGAATGGGGGGGATTGGGAGGAGAGACCCAGTACTTC. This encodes CASSQEWGGLGGETQYF.

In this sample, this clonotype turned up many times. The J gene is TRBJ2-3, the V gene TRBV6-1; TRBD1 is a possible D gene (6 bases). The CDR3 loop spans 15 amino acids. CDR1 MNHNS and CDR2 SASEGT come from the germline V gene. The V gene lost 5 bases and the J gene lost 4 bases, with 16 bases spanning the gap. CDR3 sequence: CASSRIVKGADTQYF. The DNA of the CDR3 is TGTGCCAGCAGTCGAATCGTAAAGGGGGCAGATACGCAGTATTTT.

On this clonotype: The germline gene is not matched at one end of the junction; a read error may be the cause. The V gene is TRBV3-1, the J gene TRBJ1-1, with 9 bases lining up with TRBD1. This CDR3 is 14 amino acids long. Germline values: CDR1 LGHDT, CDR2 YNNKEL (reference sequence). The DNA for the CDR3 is TGTGTCAGCAGCCAAAGACAGGGGGGCACTGAAGCTTTCTTT. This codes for CVSSQRQGGTEAFF. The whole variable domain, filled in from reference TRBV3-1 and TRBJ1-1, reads DTAVSQTPKYLVTQMGNDKSIKCEQNLGHDTMYWYKQDSKKFLKIMFSYNNKELIINETVPNRFSPKSPDKAHLNLHINSLELGDSAVYFCVSSQRQGGTEAFFGQGTRLTVV.

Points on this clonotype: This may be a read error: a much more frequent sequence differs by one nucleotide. Written as DNA, the CDR3 is TGCGCCAGCAGCCAAGAAACGGGGGGGCGCCATGGGACCCAGTACTTC. It is translated as CASSQETGGRHGTQYF. V usage is TRBV4-1 and J usage is TRBJ2-5; TRBD2 agrees at 8 bases. Germline-derived CDR1 and CDR2 are MGHRA and YSYEKL. The CDR3 has 16 amino acids. The J segment lost 7 bases and the V segment lost 0 bases, leaving 10 bases of the junction unmatched.

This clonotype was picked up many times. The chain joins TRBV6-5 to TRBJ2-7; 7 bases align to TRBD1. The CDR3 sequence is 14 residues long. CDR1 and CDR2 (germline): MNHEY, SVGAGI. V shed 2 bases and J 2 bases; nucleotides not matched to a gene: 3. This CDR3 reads CASSYGTVAYEQYF. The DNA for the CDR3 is TGTGCCAGCAGTTACGGGACAGTTGCCTACGAGCAGTACTTC.

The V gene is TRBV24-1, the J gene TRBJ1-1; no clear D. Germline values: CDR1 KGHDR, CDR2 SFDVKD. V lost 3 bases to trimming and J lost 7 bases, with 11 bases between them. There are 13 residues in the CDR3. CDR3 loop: CATSDADWGEAFF. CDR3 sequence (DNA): TGTGCCACCAGTGATGCGGACTGGGGTGAAGCTTTCTTT.

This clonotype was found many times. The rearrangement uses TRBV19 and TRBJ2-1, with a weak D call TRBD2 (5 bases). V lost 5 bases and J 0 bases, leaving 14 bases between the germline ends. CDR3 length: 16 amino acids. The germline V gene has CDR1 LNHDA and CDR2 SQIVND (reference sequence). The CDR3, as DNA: TGTGCCAGTAGTTCCAGAGCGGTGAGCTCCTACAATGAGCAGTTCTTC. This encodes CASSSRAVSSYNEQFF.

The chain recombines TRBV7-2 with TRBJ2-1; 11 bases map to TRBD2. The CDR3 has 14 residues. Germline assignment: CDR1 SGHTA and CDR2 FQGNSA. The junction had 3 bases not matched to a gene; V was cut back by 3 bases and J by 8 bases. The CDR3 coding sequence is TGTGCCAGCAGCTTTAGCGGGGGGGCATATGAGCAGTTCTTC. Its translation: CASSFSGGAYEQFF. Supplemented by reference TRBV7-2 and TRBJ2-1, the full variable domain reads GAGVSQSPSNKVTEKGKDVELRCDPISGHTALYWYRQSLGQGLEFLIYFQGNSAPDKSGLPSDRFSAERTGGSVSTLTIQRTQQEDSAVYLCASSFSGGAYEQFFGPGTRLTVL.

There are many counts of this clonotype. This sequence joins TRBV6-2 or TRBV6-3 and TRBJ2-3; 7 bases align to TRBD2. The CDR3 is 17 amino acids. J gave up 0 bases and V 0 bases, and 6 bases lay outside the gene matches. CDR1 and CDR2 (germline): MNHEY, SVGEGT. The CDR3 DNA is TGTGCCAGCAGTTACTCAAAAGCGGGGACTAGCACAGATACGCAGTATTTT. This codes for CASSYSKAGTSTDTQYF.